The 6 T cell receptor beta chains presented below share a single source sample, sequenced in a study of shared clonotypes between healthy human individuals (dated by TCRdb to the early 2020s). CD8 naive samples consisted of CD45RO-negative cells that were positively selected for CCR7, yielding a CD45RA+CCR7+ population without TemRA cells. The library came from the immunoSEQ multiplex PCR assay. Entries here come from immuneACCESS through TCRdb and include only in-frame sequences with V and J called. Some clones fail to appear in such tables; in the studies checked, an unresolved V gene covers under half of the shortfall, and the cause of the remainder is unknown. This sample gives about 580,000 clones in total; roughly 98% of them show up just once. Of the sample, 0.3% falls within the top ten clones. The sample comprised naive CD8+ T cells sorted from blood. The sample's cell subset or site label is to be understood as: CD45RA+CCR7+. Receptor source: a man under 40 in good health.

The J gene is TRBJ2-1, the V gene TRBV6-5; 7 nucleotides line up with TRBD1. CDR1 MNHEY and CDR2 SVGAGI come from the germline V gene. The CDR3 is 12 amino acids. J lost 6 bases, V lost 8 bases, and 4 bases had no gene match. CDR3 region: CASGAGGNEQFF. The CDR3 DNA is TGTGCCAGCGGGGCAGGGGGCAATGAGCAGTTCTTC.

The chain recombines TRBV7-2 with TRBJ1-1, with a tentative D call TRBD1 (5 bases). Germline V lookup: CDR1 SGHTA, CDR2 FQGNSA. CDR3 size: 16 residues. The V gene lost 2 bases and the J gene lost 1 base, with 14 bases spanning the gap. For the CDR3, the DNA is TGTGCCAGCAGCTTAACTCCCTTTGGGACGAACACTGAAGCTTTCTTT. Protein product: CASSLTPFGTNTEAFF.

The V call is TRBV13, the J call TRBJ1-1; 7 bases line up with TRBD1. The trim removed 5 bases at V and 0 bases at J, leaving 12 bases unmatched. Germline CDR1 is PRHDT and CDR2 is FYEKMQ (reference sequence). This CDR3 comprises 17 residues. The CDR3 DNA follows: TGTGCCAGCAGCAGCCGGCGGACAGGCGTCATGAACACTGAAGCTTTCTTT. Translation gives CASSSRRTGVMNTEAFF.

The chain employs TRBV9 and TRBJ2-1; 11 nucleotides match TRBD1. Trimming removed 1 base from V and 3 bases from J; junction bases left unmatched: 3. Germline values: CDR1 SGDLS, CDR2 YYNGEE. The CDR3 runs 16 residues. DNA of the CDR3: TGTGCCAGCAGCGTATACGGGACAGGGGGCTACAATGAGCAGTTCTTC. It encodes CASSVYGTGGYNEQFF.

V is TRBV2 and J is TRBJ2-3; D might be TRBD2 (6 bases). CDR3 length equals 15 residues. Germline loops: CDR1 SNHLY, CDR2 FYNNEI. Trimming cost V 8 bases and J 5 bases, with 20 bases left between them. CDR3 DNA sequence: TGTGCCAGCCGGATTAGCGGAAGATGGGGAGATACGCAGTATTTT. Its translation is CASRISGRWGDTQYF.

This CDR3 reads CASSFYQDNSYEQYF. In DNA form, the CDR3 reads TGTGCCAGCAGCTTTTATCAGGACAACTCCTACGAGCAGTACTTC. The V gene is TRBV5-5, the J gene TRBJ2-7; the D gene is possibly TRBD1 (5 bases). V was clipped by 2 bases and J by 0 bases, with 12 bases between them. The germline CDR1 and CDR2 sequences are SGHKS and YYEKEE (reference sequence). The CDR3 runs to 15 residues.